The next 2 T cell receptor beta chains were all read from a single sample in a study of cytotoxic CD8 clonotypes in ibrutinib-treated CLL. Repertoires were generated with immunoSEQ multiplex PCR, while TCRdb's copy carries only in-frame clones and drops some. The data contain approximately 100,000 clones, more than 55% of them seen just once; the ten biggest clones take up under 45%. The sample consisted of PBMCs, taken after 24 months of ibrutinib treatment. These receptors were collected from a human donor with chronic lymphocytic leukemia.

The sample holds a few counts of this clone. The V gene is TRBV19, the J gene TRBJ1-1; no definite D call. Between the trimmed V and J ends, which lost 0 bases and 6 bases, there was a span of 14 bases. The CDR3 runs 15 residues. Germline values: CDR1 LNHDA, CDR2 SQIVND (reference sequence). The chain's CDR3 is CASSIDQSGIAEAFF. CDR3 coding DNA: TGTGCCAGTAGTATAGATCAAAGTGGGATCGCTGAAGCTTTCTTT.

The rearrangement joins TRBV18 to TRBJ2-5; D unclear. The CDR3 covers 12 residues. The germline V and J ends were trimmed by 3 bases and 1 base, with 3 bases remaining between them. Germline values: CDR1 KGHSH, CDR2 LQKENI. The chain's CDR3 is CASSPIQETQYF. CDR3 DNA: TGTGCCAGCTCACCTATCCAAGAGACCCAGTACTTC.